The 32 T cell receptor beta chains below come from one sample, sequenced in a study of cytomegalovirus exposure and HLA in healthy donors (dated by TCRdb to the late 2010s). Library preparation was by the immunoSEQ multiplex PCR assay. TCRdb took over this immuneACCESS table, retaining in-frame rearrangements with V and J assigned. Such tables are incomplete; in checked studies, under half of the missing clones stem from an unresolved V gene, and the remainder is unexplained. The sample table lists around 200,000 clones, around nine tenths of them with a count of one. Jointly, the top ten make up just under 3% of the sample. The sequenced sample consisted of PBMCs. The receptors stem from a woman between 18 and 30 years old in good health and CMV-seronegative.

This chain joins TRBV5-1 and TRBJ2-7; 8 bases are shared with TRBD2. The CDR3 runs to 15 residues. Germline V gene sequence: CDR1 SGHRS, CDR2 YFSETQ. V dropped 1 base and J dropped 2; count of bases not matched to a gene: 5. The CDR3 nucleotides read TGCGCCAGCAGCTTGTCGGGCGGGAGGACCTACGAGCAGTACTTC. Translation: CASSLSGGRTYEQYF. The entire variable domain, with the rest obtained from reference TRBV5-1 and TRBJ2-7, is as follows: KAGVTQTPRYLIKTRGQQVTLSCSPISGHRSVSWYQQTPGQGLQFLFEYFSETQRNKGNFPGRFSGRQFSNSRSEMNVSTLELGDSALYLCASSLSGGRTYEQYFGPGTRLTVT.

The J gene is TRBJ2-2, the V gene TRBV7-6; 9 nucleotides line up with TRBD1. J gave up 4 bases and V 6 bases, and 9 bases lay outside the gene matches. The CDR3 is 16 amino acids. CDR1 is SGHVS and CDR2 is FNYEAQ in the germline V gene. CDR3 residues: CASRRAGTGSTGELFF. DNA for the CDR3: TGTGCCAGCAGACGCGCCGGGACAGGGTCCACCGGGGAGCTGTTTTTT.

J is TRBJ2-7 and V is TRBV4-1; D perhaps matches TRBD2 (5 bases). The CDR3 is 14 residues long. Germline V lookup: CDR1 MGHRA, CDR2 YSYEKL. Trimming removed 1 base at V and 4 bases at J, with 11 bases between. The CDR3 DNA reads TGCGCCAGCAGCCAAGCATTTAGCGCGTACGAGCAGTACTTC. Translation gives CASSQAFSAYEQYF.

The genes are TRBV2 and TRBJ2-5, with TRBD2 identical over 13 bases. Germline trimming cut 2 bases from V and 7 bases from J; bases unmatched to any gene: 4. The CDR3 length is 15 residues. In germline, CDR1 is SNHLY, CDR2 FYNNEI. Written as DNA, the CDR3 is TGTGCCAGCAGTGAATCAACTAGCGGGAGGGGGACCCAGTACTTC. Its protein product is CASSESTSGRGTQYF.

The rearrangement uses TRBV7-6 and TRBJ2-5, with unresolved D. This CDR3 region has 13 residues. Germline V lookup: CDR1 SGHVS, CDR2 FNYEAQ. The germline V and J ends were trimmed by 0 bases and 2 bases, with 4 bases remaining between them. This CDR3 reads CASSLAEQETQYF. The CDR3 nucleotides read TGTGCCAGCAGCTTAGCAGAGCAAGAGACCCAGTACTTC.

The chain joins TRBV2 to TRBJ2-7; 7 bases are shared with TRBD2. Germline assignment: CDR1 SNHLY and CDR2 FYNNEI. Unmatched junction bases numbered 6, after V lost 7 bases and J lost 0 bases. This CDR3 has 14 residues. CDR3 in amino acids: CASTRGGGSYEQYF. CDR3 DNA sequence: TGTGCCAGCACACGCGGCGGGGGCTCCTACGAGCAGTACTTC.

The CDR3 DNA reads as TGTGCCAGCAGCGCCGGTGGGGCGGCCGAAACCTACGAGCAGTACTTC. Translated, it gives CASSAGGAAETYEQYF. V gene TRBV2 combines with J gene TRBJ2-7; D is perhaps TRBD1 (5 bases). The V end was cut by 6 bases, the J end by 2 bases, with 20 bases between. The CDR3 is 16 residues long. CDR1 SNHLY and CDR2 FYNNEI come from the germline V gene.

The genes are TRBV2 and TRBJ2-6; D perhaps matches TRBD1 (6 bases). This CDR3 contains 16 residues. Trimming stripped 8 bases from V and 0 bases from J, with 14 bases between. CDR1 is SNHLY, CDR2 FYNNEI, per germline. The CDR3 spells CASLRDTISGANVLTF. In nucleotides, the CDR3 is TGTGCCAGCCTCCGGGACACCATCTCTGGGGCCAACGTCCTGACTTTC.

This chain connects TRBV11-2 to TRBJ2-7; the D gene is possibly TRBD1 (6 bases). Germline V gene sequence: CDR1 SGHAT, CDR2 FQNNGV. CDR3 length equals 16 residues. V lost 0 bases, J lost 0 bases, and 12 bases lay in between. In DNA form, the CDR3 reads TGTGCCAGCAGCTTAGATGGGGGCACGAGCTCCTACGAGCAGTACTTC. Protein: CASSLDGGTSSYEQYF.

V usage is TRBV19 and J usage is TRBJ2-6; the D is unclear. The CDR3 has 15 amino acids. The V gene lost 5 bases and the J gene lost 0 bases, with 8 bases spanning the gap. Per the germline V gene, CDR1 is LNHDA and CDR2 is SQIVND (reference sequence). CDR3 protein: CASSEVGSGANVLTF. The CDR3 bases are TGTGCCAGTAGTGAGGTCGGCTCTGGGGCCAACGTCCTGACTTTC.

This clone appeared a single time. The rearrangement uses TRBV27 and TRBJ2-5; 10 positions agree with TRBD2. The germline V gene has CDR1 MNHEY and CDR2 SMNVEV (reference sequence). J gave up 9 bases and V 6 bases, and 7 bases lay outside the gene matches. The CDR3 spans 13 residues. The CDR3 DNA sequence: TGTGCCAGCAGCCCCGGACTAGCGGACCCCCAGTACTTC. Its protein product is CASSPGLADPQYF.

CDR3 region: CASSLLAGANTGELFF. CDR3 bases: TGTGCCAGCAGCTTGCTAGCGGGGGCGAACACCGGGGAGCTGTTTTTT. The chain has TRBV7-9 and TRBJ2-2; 10 positions match TRBD2. After removal of 3 bases from V and 0 bases from J, the junction contained 1 base not matched to a gene. The CDR3 is 16 amino acids. Per germline, CDR1 SEHNR and CDR2 FQNEAQ (reference sequence).

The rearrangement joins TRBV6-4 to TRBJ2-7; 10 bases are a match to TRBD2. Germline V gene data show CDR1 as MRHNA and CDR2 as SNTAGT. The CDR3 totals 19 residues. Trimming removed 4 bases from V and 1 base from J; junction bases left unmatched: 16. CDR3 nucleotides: TGTGCCAGCAGTGTTAACAGGGATCTCCTAGCGGGAGTATCCTACGAGCAGTACTTC. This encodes CASSVNRDLLAGVSYEQYF.

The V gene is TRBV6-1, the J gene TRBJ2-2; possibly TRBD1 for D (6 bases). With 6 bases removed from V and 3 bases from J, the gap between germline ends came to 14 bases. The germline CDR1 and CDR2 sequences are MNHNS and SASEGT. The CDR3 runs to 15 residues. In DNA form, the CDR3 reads TGTGCCAGCAGGGCCGGGACATTTTACACCGGGGAGCTGTTTTTT. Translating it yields CASRAGTFYTGELFF.

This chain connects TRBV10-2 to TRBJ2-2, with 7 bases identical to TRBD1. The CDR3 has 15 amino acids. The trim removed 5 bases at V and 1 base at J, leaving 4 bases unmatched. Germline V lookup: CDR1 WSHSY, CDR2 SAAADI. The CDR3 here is CASSSWTGNTGELFF. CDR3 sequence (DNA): TGCGCCAGCAGTTCCTGGACAGGGAACACCGGGGAGCTGTTTTTT.

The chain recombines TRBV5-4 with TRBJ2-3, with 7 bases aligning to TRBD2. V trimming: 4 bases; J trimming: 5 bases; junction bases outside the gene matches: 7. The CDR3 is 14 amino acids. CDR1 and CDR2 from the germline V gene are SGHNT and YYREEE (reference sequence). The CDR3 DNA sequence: TGTGCCAGCAGCGCGGGACTACAAAGAGATACGCAGTATTTT. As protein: CASSAGLQRDTQYF.

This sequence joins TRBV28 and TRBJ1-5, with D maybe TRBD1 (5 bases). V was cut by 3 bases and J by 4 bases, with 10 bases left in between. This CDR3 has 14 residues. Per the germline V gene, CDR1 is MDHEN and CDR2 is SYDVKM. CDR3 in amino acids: CASSFNRPNQPQHF. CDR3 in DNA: TGTGCCAGCAGTTTTAACAGGCCAAATCAGCCCCAGCATTTT.

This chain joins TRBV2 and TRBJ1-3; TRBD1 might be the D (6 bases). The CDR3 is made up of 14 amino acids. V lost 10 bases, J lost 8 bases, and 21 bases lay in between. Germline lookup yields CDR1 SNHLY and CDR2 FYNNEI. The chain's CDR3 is CATREEIQGDTIYF. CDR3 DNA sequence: TGTGCCACCAGAGAGGAAATACAGGGAGACACCATATATTTT.

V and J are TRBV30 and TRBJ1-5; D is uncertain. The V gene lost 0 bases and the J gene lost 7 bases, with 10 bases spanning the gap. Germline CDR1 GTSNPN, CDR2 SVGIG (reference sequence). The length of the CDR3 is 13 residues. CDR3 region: CAWSVLLRQPQHF. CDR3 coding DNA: TGTGCCTGGAGTGTACTTTTGAGGCAGCCCCAGCATTTT.

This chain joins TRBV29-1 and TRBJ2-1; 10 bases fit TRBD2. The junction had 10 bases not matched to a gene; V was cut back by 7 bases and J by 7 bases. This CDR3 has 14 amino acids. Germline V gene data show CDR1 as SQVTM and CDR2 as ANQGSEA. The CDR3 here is CSAQIAGGRNEQFF. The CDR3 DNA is TGCAGCGCCCAAATAGCGGGAGGCAGGAATGAGCAGTTCTTC.

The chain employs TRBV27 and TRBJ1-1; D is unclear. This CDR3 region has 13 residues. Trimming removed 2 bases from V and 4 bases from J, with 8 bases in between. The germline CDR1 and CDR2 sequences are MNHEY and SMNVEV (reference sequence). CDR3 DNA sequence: TGTGCCAGCAGTTTACGAGTCTCCACTGAAGCTTTCTTT. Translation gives CASSLRVSTEAFF.

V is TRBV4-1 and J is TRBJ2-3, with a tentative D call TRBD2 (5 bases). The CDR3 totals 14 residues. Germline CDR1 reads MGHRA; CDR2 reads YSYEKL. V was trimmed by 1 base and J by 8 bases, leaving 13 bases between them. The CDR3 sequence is CASSQAAGRRTQYF. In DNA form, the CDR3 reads TGCGCCAGCAGCCAAGCGGCGGGCAGACGTACGCAGTATTTT.

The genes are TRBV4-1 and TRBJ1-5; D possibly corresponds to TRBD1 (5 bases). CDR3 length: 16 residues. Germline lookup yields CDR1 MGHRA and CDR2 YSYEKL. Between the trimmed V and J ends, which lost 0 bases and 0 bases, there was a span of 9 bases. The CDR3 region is CASSQDTGGSNQPQHF. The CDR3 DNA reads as TGCGCCAGCAGCCAAGATACGGGGGGTAGCAATCAGCCCCAGCATTTT.

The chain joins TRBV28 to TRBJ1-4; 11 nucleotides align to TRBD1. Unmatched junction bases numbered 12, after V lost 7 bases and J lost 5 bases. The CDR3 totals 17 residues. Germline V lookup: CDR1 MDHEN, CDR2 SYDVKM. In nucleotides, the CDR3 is TGTGCCAGCAACACCAAAATCCGGGACAGGGGGAATGAAAAACTGTTTTTT. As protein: CASNTKIRDRGNEKLFF.

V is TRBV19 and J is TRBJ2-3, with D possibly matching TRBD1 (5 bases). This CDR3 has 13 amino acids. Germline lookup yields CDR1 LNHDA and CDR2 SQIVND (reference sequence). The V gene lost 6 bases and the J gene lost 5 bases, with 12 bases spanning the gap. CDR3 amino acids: CASRSRAVDTQYF. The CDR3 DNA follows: TGTGCCAGTAGAAGCAGGGCCGTAGATACGCAGTATTTT.

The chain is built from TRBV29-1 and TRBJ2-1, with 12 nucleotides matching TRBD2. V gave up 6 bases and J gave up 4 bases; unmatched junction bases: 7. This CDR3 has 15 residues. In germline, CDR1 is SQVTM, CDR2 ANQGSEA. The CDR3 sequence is CSVRGTSGSYNEQFF. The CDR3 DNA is TGCAGCGTCCGTGGGACTAGCGGGTCATACAATGAGCAGTTCTTC.

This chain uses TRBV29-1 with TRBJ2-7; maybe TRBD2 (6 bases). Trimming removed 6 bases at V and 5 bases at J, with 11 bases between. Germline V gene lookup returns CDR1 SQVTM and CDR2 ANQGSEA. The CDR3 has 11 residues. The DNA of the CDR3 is TGCAGCGTGGACGGGGGAGACGAGCAGTACTTC. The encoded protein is CSVDGGDEQYF.

The CDR3 DNA sequence: TGTGCCAGCAGCTTTAGAGGAGGCGGGCGCTACGAGCAGTACTTC. Residues: CASSFRGGGRYEQYF. The rearrangement links TRBV7-2 to TRBJ2-7, with TRBD2 as a possible D gene (5 bases). Germline V gives CDR1 SGHTA, CDR2 FQGNSA. The CDR3 sequence is 15 residues long. V lost 3 bases and J lost 3, with 15 bases in between.

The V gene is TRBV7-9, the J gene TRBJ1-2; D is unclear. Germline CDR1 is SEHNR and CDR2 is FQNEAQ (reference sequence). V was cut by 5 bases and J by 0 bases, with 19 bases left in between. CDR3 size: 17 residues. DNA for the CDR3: TGTGCCAGCAGCCTAAATTCCCTCGGAGGGTCTAACTATGGCTACACCTTC. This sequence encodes CASSLNSLGGSNYGYTF.

The CDR3 region has the DNA TGTGCCAGCAGTCAGCGGGAGGTTTCGCATGAGCAGTTCTTC. Its protein product is CASSQREVSHEQFF. The chain uses TRBV6-5 and TRBJ2-1; 9 bases are a match to TRBD2. Germline V gives CDR1 MNHEY, CDR2 SVGAGI. The V segment lost 5 bases and the J segment 8 bases; nucleotides outside the gene matches: 7. This CDR3 region has 14 residues.

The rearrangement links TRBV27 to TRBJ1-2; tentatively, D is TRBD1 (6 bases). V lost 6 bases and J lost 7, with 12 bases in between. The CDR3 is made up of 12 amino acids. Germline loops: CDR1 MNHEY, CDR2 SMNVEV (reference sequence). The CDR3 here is CASSPRGAGYTF. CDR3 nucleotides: TGTGCCAGCAGCCCCAGGGGAGCTGGCTACACCTTC.

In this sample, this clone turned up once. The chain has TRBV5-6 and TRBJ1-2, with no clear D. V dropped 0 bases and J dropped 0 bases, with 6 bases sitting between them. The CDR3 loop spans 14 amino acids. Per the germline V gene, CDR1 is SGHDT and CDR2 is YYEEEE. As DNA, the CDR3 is TGTGCCAGCAGCTTGGTCGGGGCTAACTATGGCTACACCTTC. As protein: CASSLVGANYGYTF.